This TCR beta chain was sequenced in a study of cytomegalovirus exposure and HLA in healthy donors. Vbeta (60) and Jbeta (13) primers were used in the PCR. The table came from immunoSEQ multiplex PCR; TCRdb's copy has only in-frame clones and leaves some out. The sample yields about 200,000 clones, around 77% seen once. V lost 0 bases and J 2 bases, leaving 9 bases between the germline ends. This CDR3 has 15 amino acids. Germline lookup yields CDR1 SGHRS and CDR2 YFSETQ. The sample was PBMCs. This sequence originates from a woman in her 30s in good health and CMV-seronegative. The V and J genes are TRBV5-1 and TRBJ1-5, with unresolved D. The CDR3, as DNA: TGCGCCAGCAGCTTGGCCGGGGTTGGCAATCAGCCCCAGCATTTT. It encodes CASSLAGVGNQPQHF. The whole variable domain, remainder taken from reference TRBV5-1 and TRBJ1-5, is KAGVTQTPRYLIKTRGQQVTLSCSPISGHRSVSWYQQTPGQGLQFLFEYFSETQRNKGNFPGRFSGRQFSNSRSEMNVSTLELGDSALYLCASSLAGVGNQPQHFGDGTRLSIL.